This T cell receptor beta chain emerged from a study of blood T cell repertoires in COVID-19. Turning to the study itself: Samples came from the United States, Italy and Spain, spanning acute and convalescent COVID-19. PBMCs, B-cell-depleted T cells, or T cells were the source of the cDNA or gDNA that made up the material.

This clone was detected only once. Germline V CDR1 and CDR2: MDHEN, SYDVKM. The V gene end was trimmed by 7 bases and the J gene end by 3 bases; junction bases not matched to a gene: 9. This CDR3 spans 14 amino acids. Repertoires were generated with immunoSEQ multiplex PCR, while TCRdb's copy carries only in-frame clones and drops some. The sample has some 140,000 clones, about four fifths seen once. This receptor was taken from an older woman with acute or convalescent COVID-19. V usage is TRBV28 and J usage is TRBJ2-7; 7 nucleotides line up with TRBD1. Specimen: peripheral blood. CDR3 amino acids: CASTARGRSYEQYV. CDR3 sequence (DNA): TGTGCCAGCACCGCGAGGGGGCGCAGCTACGAGCAGTACGTC.